Presented here are 17 T cell receptor beta chains from one specimen sequenced in a study of neoadjuvant anti-PD-1 for oral cavity cancer. Time point defined: after neoadjuvant nivolumab, at surgical resection. Here immunoSEQ multiplex PCR was the method, and the copy in TCRdb shows in-frame clones only, minus some. The table lists approximately 42,000 clones, approximately 80% of them singletons. The sequences come from PBMCs, collected after nivolumab (anti-PD-1) treatment. These TCRs come from a person aged 35-80 years with oral cavity squamous cell carcinoma.

The chain uses TRBV5-1 and TRBJ2-7; possible D gene TRBD1, 6 bases. CDR3 length: 14 residues. V was pared by 4 bases and J by 0 bases, with 11 bases between. Germline lookup yields CDR1 SGHRS and CDR2 YFSETQ. CDR3 sequence: CASSRQDSSYEQYF. DNA for the CDR3: TGCGCCAGCAGCCGACAGGATAGCTCCTACGAGCAGTACTTC.

V is TRBV13 and J is TRBJ2-5; D unresolved. CDR1 is PRHDT and CDR2 is FYEKMQ in the germline V gene (reference sequence). V lost 3 bases and J 3 bases, leaving 8 bases between the germline ends. The CDR3 has 13 amino acids. The CDR3 DNA reads TGTGCCAGCAGCTTGGATCTCAAAGAGACCCAGTACTTC. It specifies CASSLDLKETQYF. The whole variable domain, filled in from reference TRBV13 and TRBJ2-5, reads AAGVIQSPRHLIKEKRETATLKCYPIPRHDTVYWYQQGPGQDPQFLISFYEKMQSDKGSIPDRFSAQQFSDYHSELNMSSLELGDSALYFCASSLDLKETQYFGPGTRLLVL.

This chain uses TRBV7-3 with TRBJ1-1, with D possibly being TRBD1 (5 bases). V was clipped by 1 base and J by 2 bases, with 11 bases between them. The CDR3 is made up of 15 amino acids. From germline, CDR1 is SGHTA and CDR2 FQGTGA. CDR3 in amino acids: CASSLNGGANTEAFF. The CDR3 region has the DNA TGTGCCAGCAGCTTAAACGGAGGGGCTAACACTGAAGCTTTCTTT.

The chain is built from TRBV11-2 and TRBJ2-7; D is perhaps TRBD2 (5 bases). The V and J ends lost 0 bases and 2 bases respectively, with 11 bases between them. The CDR3 extends over 15 amino acids. Germline V CDR1 and CDR2: SGHAT, FQNNGV. The chain's CDR3 is CASSLDRLAPYEQYF. CDR3 sequence (DNA): TGTGCCAGCAGCTTAGATCGGCTAGCCCCCTACGAGCAGTACTTC.

The genes are TRBV9 and TRBJ2-3; D might be TRBD1 (7 bases). V dropped 3 bases and J dropped 0 bases, with 11 bases sitting between them. The V gene's germline CDR1 is SGDLS and CDR2 YYNGEE. CDR3 length equals 15 residues. CDR3 in DNA: TGTGCCAGCAGCGGGGGGGACAGTAGCACAGATACGCAGTATTTT. Its protein product is CASSGGDSSTDTQYF.

V usage is TRBV7-3 and J usage is TRBJ2-1; 8 bases match TRBD2. Germline V gives CDR1 SGHTA, CDR2 FQGTGA. There are 14 residues in the CDR3. J gave up 7 bases and V 2 bases, and 4 bases lay outside the gene matches. Here the CDR3 DNA reads TGTGCCAGCAGCTTATCTGGCGGGAGGAATGAGCAGTTCTTC. It specifies CASSLSGGRNEQFF.

The J gene is TRBJ1-5, the V gene TRBV5-6; D may be TRBD1 (6 bases). The germline V gene encodes CDR1 SGHDT and CDR2 YYEEEE. This CDR3 has 16 amino acids. Trimming took off 0 bases at V and 0 bases at J, with 10 bases between the two ends. The CDR3 DNA sequence: TGTGCCAGCAGCTTGGGGGGGCCCAATAGCAATCAGCCCCAGCATTTT. It specifies CASSLGGPNSNQPQHF.

The V gene is TRBV9, the J gene TRBJ1-1; maybe TRBD1 (5 bases). Germline CDR1 SGDLS, CDR2 YYNGEE. CDR3 length: 15 residues. V shed 0 bases and J shed 7 bases, with 16 bases lying between them. The chain's CDR3 is CASSVDPGRAGEAFF. CDR3 bases: TGTGCCAGCAGCGTAGACCCGGGACGCGCGGGTGAAGCTTTCTTT.

In its sample, this clone was seen a few times. The chain links TRBV7-9 to TRBJ1-4; no clear D gene. Trimming removed 1 base at V and 5 bases at J, with 11 bases between. Germline assignment: CDR1 SEHNR and CDR2 FQNEAQ (reference sequence). The CDR3 runs to 15 residues. The CDR3 spells CASSLEAEGNEKLFF. The CDR3 DNA sequence: TGTGCCAGCAGCTTAGAGGCGGAGGGCAATGAAAAACTGTTTTTT.

This clone was observed once. The chain joins TRBV5-5 to TRBJ2-3; TRBD2 agrees at 11 bases. With V trimmed by 10 bases and J by 0 bases, 10 bases remained unmatched. The germline gives CDR1 SGHKS, CDR2 YYEKEE (reference sequence). This CDR3 has 16 residues. The CDR3 here is CACLTSGTTSTDTQYF. The CDR3 nucleotides read TGTGCCTGCTTGACTAGCGGGACTACTAGCACAGATACGCAGTATTTT.

This clone was seen only once. This sequence joins TRBV7-2 and TRBJ1-5; no reliable D call. V dropped 5 bases and J dropped 0 bases, with 11 bases sitting between them. The CDR3 contains 15 residues. Germline V gene lookup returns CDR1 SGHTA and CDR2 FQGNSA. DNA for the CDR3: TGTGCCAGCAGCCCTCCTGGACTTAGCAATCAGCCCCAGCATTTT. Translated, it gives CASSPPGLSNQPQHF.

This clone was detected a few times. The rearrangement joins TRBV6-6 to TRBJ1-1, with D hard to call. This CDR3 spans 11 amino acids. The ends were cut back, 5 bases at V and 6 bases at J, with 7 bases in the middle. Germline CDR1 reads MNHNY; CDR2 reads SVGAGI (reference sequence). The CDR3 sequence is CASSMDAEAFF. CDR3 DNA: TGTGCCAGCAGTATGGACGCTGAAGCTTTCTTT.

This chain connects TRBV5-4 to TRBJ2-7; no clear D. The CDR3 is 11 residues long. Per germline, CDR1 SGHNT and CDR2 YYREEE (reference sequence). The V and J ends lost 0 bases and 3 bases respectively, with 1 base between them. CDR3 nucleotide sequence: TGTGCCAGCAGCTTGGACTACGAGCAGTACTTC. It codes for CASSLDYEQYF.

The chain carries TRBV7-2 and TRBJ2-3; 14 nucleotides match TRBD2. Germline CDR1 reads SGHTA; CDR2 reads FQGNSA. The CDR3 loop spans 19 amino acids. V was pared by 4 bases and J by 4 bases, with 13 bases of the junction left unmatched. The CDR3 spells CASSSPGTSGSGAPDTQYF. In DNA, the CDR3 is TGTGCCAGCAGCTCCCCAGGGACTAGCGGGAGCGGGGCCCCAGATACGCAGTATTTT.

This chain uses TRBV11-2 with TRBJ1-2; the match to TRBD1 covers 7 bases. The length of the CDR3 is 14 residues. Germline V gene data show CDR1 as SGHAT and CDR2 as FQNNGV. Trimming cost V 5 bases and J 9 bases; bases outside gene matches: 12. Here the CDR3 reads CASSADRERGSYTF. CDR3 coding DNA: TGTGCCAGCAGCGCAGACAGGGAGCGGGGAAGCTACACCTTC.

This clone was found a few times. The rearrangement joins TRBV6-6 to TRBJ2-1; D is uncertain. V was shortened by 3 bases and J by 4 bases, with 13 bases between the two germline ends. The CDR3 is 15 amino acids. CDR1 MNHNY and CDR2 SVGAGI come from the germline V gene (reference sequence). CDR3 nucleotides: TGTGCCAGCAGTTATGGGGAACCTCAATACAATGAGCAGTTCTTC. Amino acid sequence: CASSYGEPQYNEQFF.

This chain connects TRBV19 to TRBJ1-5; D is ambiguous. This CDR3 spans 17 amino acids. CDR1 and CDR2 (germline): LNHDA, SQIVND (reference sequence). V lost 0 bases and J 6 bases, leaving 18 bases between the germline ends. The CDR3 spells CASSIDVDITVSQPQHF. Here the CDR3 DNA reads TGTGCCAGTAGTATAGATGTCGATATCACAGTCAGTCAGCCCCAGCATTTT.